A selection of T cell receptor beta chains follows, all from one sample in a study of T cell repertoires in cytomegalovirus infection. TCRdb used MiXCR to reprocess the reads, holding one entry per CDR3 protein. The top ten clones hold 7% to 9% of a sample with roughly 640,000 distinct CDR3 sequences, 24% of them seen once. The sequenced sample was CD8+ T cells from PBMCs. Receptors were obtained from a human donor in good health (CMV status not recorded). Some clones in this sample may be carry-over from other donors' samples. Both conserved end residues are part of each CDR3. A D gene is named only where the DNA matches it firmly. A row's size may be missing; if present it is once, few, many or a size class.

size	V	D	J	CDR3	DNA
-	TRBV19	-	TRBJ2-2	CASSIDVTANRGELFF	TGTGCCAGTAGTATAGATGTGACGGCGAACAGGGGGGAGCTGTTTTTT
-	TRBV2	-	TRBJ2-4	CATIGAELAKNIQYF	TGTGCCACCATAGGGGCAGAACTAGCCAAAAACATTCAGTACTTC
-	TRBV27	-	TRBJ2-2	CASTTGGELFF	TGTGCCAGCACCACCGGGGGGGAGCTGTTTTTT
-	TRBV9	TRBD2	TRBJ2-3	CASSVGPAGFTDTQYF	TGTGCCAGCAGCGTAGGTCCAGCGGGGTTTACAGATACGCAGTATTTT
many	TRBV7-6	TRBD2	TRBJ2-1	CASSLGGSNEQFF	TGTGCCAGCAGCTTAGGCGGGAGCAATGAGCAGTTCTTC
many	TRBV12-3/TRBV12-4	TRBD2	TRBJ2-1	CASTGLALQDEQFF	TGTGCCAGCACCGGACTAGCCCTCCAGGATGAGCAGTTCTTC
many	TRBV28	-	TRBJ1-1	CAINRYTEAFF	TGTGCCATCAACAGGTACACTGAAGCTTTCTTT
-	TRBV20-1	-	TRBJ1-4	CSAVGAEMTTNEKLFF	TGCAGTGCCGTAGGGGCAGAAATGACAACTAATGAAAAACTGTTTTTT
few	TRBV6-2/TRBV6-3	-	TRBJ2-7	CASSYSGDRYEQYF	TGTGCCAGCAGTTACTCGGGAGACAGGTACGAGCAGTACTTC
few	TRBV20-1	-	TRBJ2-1	CSARDLGQAFRF	TGCAGTGCTAGAGATCTTGGTCAGGCCTTCAGGTTC
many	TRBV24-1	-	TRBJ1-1	CATSDTGLNTEAFF	TGTGCCACCAGTGATACGGGACTGAACACTGAAGCTTTCTTT
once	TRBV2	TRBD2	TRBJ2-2	CVSSAISGGVGELFF	TGTGTCAGCAGTGCGATCTCCGGGGGGGTTGGAGAGCTGTTTTTT
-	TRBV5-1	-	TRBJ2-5	CASSPGSVAQTAETQYF	TGCGCCAGCAGCCCGGGCTCAGTGGCGCAAACGGCAGAGACCCAGTACTTC
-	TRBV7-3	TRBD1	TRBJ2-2	CASSIGQGPNTGELFF	TGTGCCAGCAGCATCGGACAGGGCCCGAACACCGGGGAGCTGTTTTTT
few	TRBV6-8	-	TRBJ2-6	CASSYSSSGANVLTF	TGTGCCAGCAGTTACTCGAGCTCTGGGGCCAACGTCCTGACTTTC
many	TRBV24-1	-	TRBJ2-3	CATSDFPWGTDTQYF	TGTGCCACCAGTGATTTTCCCTGGGGGACAGATACGCAGTATTTT
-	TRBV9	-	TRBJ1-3	CASSPPDTVNTIYF	TGTGCCAGCAGCCCCCCGGACACGGTTAACACCATATATTTT
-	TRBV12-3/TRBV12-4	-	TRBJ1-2	CASKWGRGYTF	TGTGCCAGCAAGTGGGGGCGCGGCTACACCTTC
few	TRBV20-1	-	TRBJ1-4	CRGQDSNEKLFF	TGCAGGGGGCAGGACAGCAATGAAAAACTGTTTTTT
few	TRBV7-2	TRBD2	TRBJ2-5	CASSLAGGNQETQYF	TGTGCCAGCAGCTTAGCGGGGGGGAACCAAGAGACCCAGTACTTC
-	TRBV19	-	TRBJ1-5	CASSTWDTGQPQHF	TGTGCCAGTAGTACCTGGGACACCGGCCAGCCCCAGCATTTT
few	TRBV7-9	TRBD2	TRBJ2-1	CASSLGPGLAGVEQFF	TGTGCCAGCAGCTTAGGCCCCGGACTAGCGGGGGTCGAGCAGTTCTTC
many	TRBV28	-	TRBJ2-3	CASSLRGVVTDTQYF	TGTGCCAGCAGTTTGAGGGGGGTGGTCACAGATACGCAGTATTTT
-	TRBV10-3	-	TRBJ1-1	CAISDPIGPTEAFF	TGTGCCATCAGTGATCCCATCGGTCCCACTGAAGCTTTCTTT
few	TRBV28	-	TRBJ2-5	CASRTGGLADVGIVETQYF	TGTGCCAGCAGGACGGGTGGTCTTGCGGACGTCGGGATTGTGGAGACCCAGTACTTC
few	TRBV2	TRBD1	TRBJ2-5	CASSDERTGAGETQYF	TGTGCCAGCAGTGATGAAAGGACAGGGGCTGGAGAGACCCAGTACTTC
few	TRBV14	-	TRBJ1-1	CASSQYHGWNTEAFF	TGTGCCAGCAGCCAATATCACGGCTGGAACACTGAAGCTTTCTTT
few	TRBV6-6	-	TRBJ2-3	CASRPSGEWADTQYF	TGTGCCAGCCGACCGTCGGGGGAGTGGGCAGATACGCAGTATTTT
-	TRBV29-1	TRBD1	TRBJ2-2	CSARTGSTGELFF	TGCAGCGCTAGGACAGGGAGTACCGGGGAGCTGTTTTTT
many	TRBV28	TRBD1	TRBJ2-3	CASRGQGSRTDTQYF	TGTGCCAGCAGGGGACAGGGGTCCCGCACAGATACGCAGTATTTT
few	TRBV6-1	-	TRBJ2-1	CASLLIPGQTHNEQFF	TGTGCCAGCCTTCTCATCCCAGGACAGACTCACAATGAGCAGTTCTTC
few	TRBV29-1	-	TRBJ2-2	CSSTGGVAGELFF	TGCAGCTCCACAGGAGGGGTCGCCGGGGAGCTGTTTTTT
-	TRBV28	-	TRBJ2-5	CASSRDFFQETQYF	TGTGCCAGCAGTCGGGACTTCTTTCAAGAGACCCAGTACTTC
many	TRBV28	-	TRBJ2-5	CASSLQGDNQETQYF	TGTGCCAGCAGTTTACAGGGCGATAACCAAGAGACCCAGTACTTC
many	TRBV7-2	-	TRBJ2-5	CASSLDAYQETQYF	TGTGCCAGCAGCTTAGATGCGTACCAAGAGACCCAGTACTTC
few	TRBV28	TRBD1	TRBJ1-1	CASSLFGQGGNTEAFF	TGTGCCAGCAGTTTGTTCGGACAGGGGGGGAACACTGAAGCTTTCTTT
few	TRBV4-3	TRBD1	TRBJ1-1	CASSRTQGANTEAFF	TGCGCCAGCAGCCGCACACAGGGGGCTAACACTGAAGCTTTCTTT
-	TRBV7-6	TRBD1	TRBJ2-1	CASSASGTGPNNEQFF	TGTGCTAGCAGCGCATCCGGGACAGGGCCCAACAATGAGCAGTTCTTC
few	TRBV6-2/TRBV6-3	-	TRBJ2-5	CASRTQRTVDQETQYF	TGTGCCAGCAGGACACAGAGGACCGTAGATCAAGAGACCCAGTACTTC
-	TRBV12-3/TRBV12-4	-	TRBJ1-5	CASSWTGASNQPQHF	TGTGCCAGCAGTTGGACGGGGGCGAGCAATCAGCCCCAGCATTTT
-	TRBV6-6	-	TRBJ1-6	CASSYESVWSPLHF	TGTGCCAGCAGTTACGAGTCAGTATGGTCACCCCTCCACTTT
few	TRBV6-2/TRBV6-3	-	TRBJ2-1	CASSYSPSAVSSYNEQFF	TGTGCCAGCAGTTACTCGCCTAGCGCCGTAAGCTCCTACAATGAGCAGTTCTTC
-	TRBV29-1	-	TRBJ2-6	CSVEQGSGANVLTF	TGCAGCGTTGAACAGGGGTCTGGGGCCAACGTCCTGACTTTC
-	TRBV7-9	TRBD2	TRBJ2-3	CASSSPGTSGPTDTQYF	TGTGCCAGCAGCTCCCCCGGGACTAGCGGCCCGACAGATACGCAGTATTTT
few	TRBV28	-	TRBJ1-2	CAIPQGGYGYTF	TGTGCCATTCCACAGGGCGGCTATGGCTACACCTTC
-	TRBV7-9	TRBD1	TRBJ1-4	CASITDREGANEKLFF	TGTGCCAGCATCACCGACAGGGAGGGAGCTAATGAAAAACTGTTTTTT
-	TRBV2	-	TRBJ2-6	CASSELAGNGANVLTF	TGTGCCAGCAGTGAGCTCGCTGGGAACGGGGCCAACGTCCTGACTTTC
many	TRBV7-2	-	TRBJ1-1	CASSSLAGYTEAFF	TGTGCCAGCAGCTCCCTGGCGGGCTACACTGAAGCTTTCTTT
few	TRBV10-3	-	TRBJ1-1	CAISDTLRAFF	TGTGCCATCAGTGACACGCTCAGGGCTTTCTTT
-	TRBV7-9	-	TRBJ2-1	CASNLARLENNEQFF	TGTGCCAGCAACTTAGCGCGCTTAGAGAACAATGAGCAGTTCTTC
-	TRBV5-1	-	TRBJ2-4	CASSAPAQGGAIQYF	TGCGCCAGCAGCGCTCCCGCGCAGGGTGGAGCCATTCAGTACTTC